These 22 T cell receptor beta chains originate from one sample sequenced in a study of blood T cell repertoires in COVID-19. Method: immunoSEQ multiplex PCR; TCRdb's copy keeps in-frame clones and lacks some. The sample has a few hundred thousand clones; 70% to 90% are singletons. Sequenced material: peripheral blood. These receptors came from a man aged 45-65 years who had recovered from COVID-19.

CDR3 sequence reads: CASSSGTSGETQYF. CDR3 bases: TGCGCCAGCAGCTCCGGGACTAGTGGGGAGACCCAGTACTTC. The chain joins TRBV5-1 to TRBJ2-5; 8 bases are a match to TRBD2. Germline V lookup: CDR1 SGHRS, CDR2 YFSETQ. V trimming: 3 bases; J trimming: 5 bases; junction bases outside the gene matches: 6. This CDR3 has 14 amino acids.

Points on this clone: Its ends do not fully match the called genes, so a read error is possible. V is TRBV19 and J is TRBJ1-5; 11 bases agree with TRBD1. CDR3 length: 15 residues. Germline V gene data show CDR1 as LNHDA and CDR2 as SQIVND (reference sequence). The CDR3 loop is CASSAGQGGNQPQHF. CDR3 coding DNA: TGTGCCAGTAGTGCGGGACAGGGGGGCAACCAGCCCCAGCATTTT.

The V call is TRBV28, the J call TRBJ2-3, with no clear D. The V gene lost 3 bases and the J gene lost 2 bases, with 12 bases spanning the gap. CDR3 length: 15 residues. CDR1 and CDR2 (germline): MDHEN, SYDVKM. CDR3 loop: CASSLVQANTDTQYF. In DNA form, the CDR3 reads TGTGCCAGCAGTTTGGTTCAGGCGAACACAGATACGCAGTATTTT.

This clone was recorded at least ten times. The chain couples TRBV10-2 to TRBJ2-7; D ambiguous. The CDR3 is 15 amino acids. Germline CDR1 is WSHSY and CDR2 is SAAADI. V was pared by 0 bases and J by 2 bases, with 11 bases between. CDR3 loop: CASSESAGLAYEQYF. CDR3 DNA sequence: TGCGCCAGCAGTGAGTCGGCAGGTTTGGCCTACGAGCAGTACTTC.

The CDR3 protein is CASSSGLGNTEAFF. As DNA, the CDR3 is TGTGCCAGCAGCTCCGGACTTGGGAACACTGAAGCTTTCTTT. V gene TRBV7-6 combines with J gene TRBJ1-1; D unresolved. Looked up from germline, CDR1 is SGHVS and CDR2 is FNYEAQ. The germline V and J ends were trimmed by 4 bases and 1 base, with 10 bases remaining between them. The length of the CDR3 is 14 residues.

The chain links TRBV7-9 to TRBJ2-7; TRBD2 agrees at 12 bases. V shed 1 base and J 6 bases; nucleotides not matched to a gene: 4. Germline V gene data show CDR1 as SEHNR and CDR2 as FQNEAQ (reference sequence). This CDR3 spans 15 amino acids. CDR3 region: CASSLVTSGSGEQYF. CDR3 DNA: TGTGCCAGCAGCTTAGTGACTAGCGGGAGCGGCGAGCAGTACTTC.

In nucleotides, the CDR3 is TGCGCCAGCAGCCAAGTAGGGGGACTAGCGGGAGCGGATGAGCAGTTCTTC. Encoded protein: CASSQVGGLAGADEQFF. This chain links TRBV4-1 with TRBJ2-1; TRBD2 aligns across 14 bases. V gave up 1 base and J gave up 8 bases; unmatched junction bases: 7. CDR3 length: 17 residues. The germline V gene has CDR1 MGHRA and CDR2 YSYEKL.

The V call is TRBV18, the J call TRBJ2-1, with 8 bases that match TRBD1. J was trimmed by 0 bases and V by 5 bases; bases with no gene match: 6. CDR3 size: 16 residues. CDR1 and CDR2 from the germline V gene are KGHSH and LQKENI. The CDR3 coding sequence is TGTGCCAGCTCAACTAGGACAGGGAGCTCCTACAATGAGCAGTTCTTC. Translating it yields CASSTRTGSSYNEQFF.

The V and J genes are TRBV9 and TRBJ2-5; 9 positions agree with TRBD1. V lost 3 bases to trimming and J lost 9 bases; unmatched junction nucleotides: 12. The germline V gene encodes CDR1 SGDLS and CDR2 YYNGEE. The CDR3 runs to 15 residues. The CDR3 coding sequence is TGTGCCAGCAGCGGACAGGGGGGCCTCGGGTGGGCCCAGTACTTC. Protein sequence: CASSGQGGLGWAQYF.

The chain recombines TRBV2 with TRBJ2-3; TRBD2 is a possible D gene (6 bases). The CDR3 sequence is 14 residues long. The germline V gene has CDR1 SNHLY and CDR2 FYNNEI. V lost 8 bases, J lost 0 bases, and 12 bases lay in between. The CDR3 is CASLRDSSTDTQYF. CDR3 bases: TGTGCCAGCCTTCGGGACTCGAGCACAGATACGCAGTATTTT.

This clone was counted once. The chain links TRBV18 to TRBJ1-4; no clear D gene. This CDR3 spans 13 amino acids. V lost 2 bases, J lost 3 bases, and 4 bases lay in between. Germline assignment: CDR1 KGHSH and CDR2 LQKENI. CDR3: CASSPVANEKLFF. The CDR3 coding sequence is TGTGCCAGCTCACCAGTAGCTAATGAAAAACTGTTTTTT. The full variable domain, completed using reference TRBV18 and TRBJ1-4, is NAGVMQNPRHLVRRRGQEARLRCSPMKGHSHVYWYRQLPEEGLKFMVYLQKENIIDESGMPKERFSAEFPKEGPSILRIQQVVRGDSAAYFCASSPVANEKLFFGSGTQLSVL.

This sequence joins TRBV5-1 and TRBJ1-2; the D is unclear. Germline V gene data show CDR1 as SGHRS and CDR2 as YFSETQ. The CDR3 totals 15 residues. V dropped 0 bases and J dropped 0 bases, with 9 bases sitting between them. CDR3 in amino acids: CASSLVVSSNYGYTF. Here the CDR3 DNA reads TGCGCCAGCAGCTTGGTAGTCTCTTCTAACTATGGCTACACCTTC.

In this sample, this clone turned up many times. The CDR3 protein is CASSSVRSTSTDTQYF. The CDR3 nucleotides read TGTGCCAGCAGTTCCGTCCGGTCCACTAGCACAGATACGCAGTATTTT. The chain has TRBV27 and TRBJ2-3, with D uncertain. Trimming cost V 4 bases and J 0 bases, with 14 bases left between them. This CDR3 has 16 residues. Germline-derived CDR1 and CDR2 are MNHEY and SMNVEV (reference sequence).

This rearrangement joins TRBV18 to TRBJ2-5, with TRBD1 identical over 8 bases. CDR3 length: 14 residues. The germline CDR1 and CDR2 sequences are KGHSH and LQKENI. The V segment lost 6 bases and the J segment 0 bases; nucleotides outside the gene matches: 3. CDR3 loop: CASSWTGYQETQYF. CDR3 DNA: TGTGCCAGCTCCTGGACAGGGTACCAAGAGACCCAGTACTTC. Variable domain in full (rest from reference TRBV18 and TRBJ2-5): NAGVMQNPRHLVRRRGQEARLRCSPMKGHSHVYWYRQLPEEGLKFMVYLQKENIIDESGMPKERFSAEFPKEGPSILRIQQVVRGDSAAYFCASSWTGYQETQYFGPGTRLLVL.

The gene calls are TRBV28 and TRBJ2-5; TRBD2 is a possible D gene (6 bases). The CDR3 totals 14 residues. Looked up from germline, CDR1 is MDHEN and CDR2 is SYDVKM. Between the trimmed V and J ends, which lost 7 bases and 4 bases, there was a span of 16 bases. The CDR3 nucleotides are TGTGCCAGCACCCTATGGAGGGGAGGAGAGACCCAGTACTTC. This gives the protein CASTLWRGGETQYF.

The chain combines TRBV2 with TRBJ1-2; D is unresolved. The CDR3 is made up of 15 amino acids. V lost 6 bases, J lost 8 bases, and 22 bases lay in between. Germline V gene data show CDR1 as SNHLY and CDR2 as FYNNEI. The CDR3, as DNA: TGTGCCAGCAGAGTGGAGGAGGGCGCCTCGGCGGGCTACACCTTC. Translated, it gives CASRVEEGASAGYTF.

This clone was seen only a few times. This chain uses TRBV3-1 (or the pseudogene TRBV3-2) with TRBJ2-1, with 8 bases identical to TRBD1. Germline V gene lookup returns CDR1 LGHDT and CDR2 YNNKEL (reference sequence). The ends lost 2 bases at V and 7 bases at J; junction bases unmatched: 10. The CDR3 loop spans 16 amino acids. The CDR3 DNA reads TGTGCCAGCAGCCAACGGACAGGGTTATCGGGAAATGAGCAGTTCTTC. Translated: CASSQRTGLSGNEQFF.

The V and J genes are TRBV20-1 and TRBJ2-1, with a possible D match to TRBD1 (6 bases). This CDR3 has 18 amino acids. V lost 5 bases, J lost 1 base, and 24 bases lay in between. Per the germline V gene, CDR1 is DFQATT and CDR2 is SNEGSKA (reference sequence). CDR3 coding DNA: TGCAGTGCTGGTGGGGCAGGGGCATTATTTTGGTCCTACAATGAGCAGTTCTTC. Its protein is CSAGGAGALFWSYNEQFF.

This chain uses TRBV20-1 with TRBJ1-1; maybe TRBD1 (5 bases). V was shortened by 3 bases and J by 1 base, with 9 bases between the two germline ends. The germline V gene encodes CDR1 DFQATT and CDR2 SNEGSKA (reference sequence). This CDR3 comprises 13 residues. CDR3 protein: CSASRGGNTEAFF. CDR3 sequence (DNA): TGCAGTGCTAGTAGGGGCGGGAACACTGAAGCTTTCTTT.

Of note for this clone: Other DNA sequences in the sample encode the same CDR3. The J gene is TRBJ2-3, the V gene TRBV9; D gene uncertain. The V end was cut by 0 bases, the J end by 1 base, with 9 bases between. The CDR3 totals 15 residues. Germline V gives CDR1 SGDLS, CDR2 YYNGEE. The CDR3 coding sequence is TGTGCCAGCAGCGTAGGGGCATCTGGCACAGATACGCAGTATTTT. This codes for CASSVGASGTDTQYF.

The chain employs TRBV28 and TRBJ1-4; D uncertain. CDR1 MDHEN and CDR2 SYDVKM come from the germline V gene. The CDR3 consists of 14 residues. Trimming stripped 6 bases from V and 3 bases from J, with 11 bases between. This CDR3 is CASRPGGPNEKLFF. As DNA, the CDR3 is TGTGCCAGCAGACCGGGCGGGCCTAATGAAAAACTGTTTTTT.

V is TRBV29-1 and J is TRBJ1-1, with TRBD1 matching over 10 bases. J was trimmed by 11 bases and V by 7 bases; bases with no gene match: 13. From germline, CDR1 is SQVTM and CDR2 ANQGSEA. The CDR3 loop spans 13 amino acids. This chain's CDR3 is CSGVRTGGEVAFF. Written as DNA, the CDR3 is TGCAGCGGCGTGCGGACAGGGGGAGAAGTCGCTTTCTTT.